This TCR beta chain was captured in a study of shared clonotypes between healthy human individuals. Data came from immunoSEQ multiplex PCR; TCRdb stores just in-frame clones and leaves some out. Found here are approximately 720,000 clones, 92% of them singletons; the top ten hold roughly 22%. Germline V gene lookup returns CDR1 MNHEY and CDR2 SMNVEV (reference sequence). The CDR3 loop spans 12 amino acids. With 5 bases removed from V and 6 bases from J, the gap between germline ends came to 11 bases. Positively selected for CCR7, the CD45RO-negative cells used as naive CD8 cells excluded terminally differentiated effector memory CD45RA+ cells. With regard to this clone: Other nucleotide sequences in the sample specify the same CDR3.

The sample taken for sequencing was naive CD8+ T cells sorted from blood. The TCR comes from a man younger than 45 in good health. V gene TRBV27 combines with J gene TRBJ2-7, with D hard to call. CDR3 region: CASSLLGREQYF. The CDR3 DNA sequence: TGTGCCAGCAGTCTGCTGGGCCGCGAGCAGTACTTC.